A selection of T cell receptor beta chains follows, all from one sample in a study of PD-L1 blockade in urothelial cancer. Clones were sequenced by immunoSEQ multiplex PCR, and TCRdb holds only the in-frame ones, with some missing. The table includes 80,000 to 95,000 clones, approximately 87% detected once. The sequenced sample was PBMCs, obtained around atezolizumab (anti-PD-L1) treatment. These receptors were taken from a man between 65 and 85 years old with urothelial cancer. Both conserved end residues are part of each CDR3. The D gene is left open where the match is weak. Only part of the rows carry a size: once, few, many, or a class if the clone is expanded.

size: NA; V: TRBV6-5; D: NA; J: TRBJ1-2; CDR3: CASSRGAGANYGYTF
size: NA; V: TRBV27; D: NA; J: TRBJ2-1; CDR3: CASSPGGPEQFF
size: NA; V: TRBV6-5; D: TRBD1; J: TRBJ1-5; CDR3: CASSFTGQGGQPQHF
size: NA; V: TRBV5-6; D: TRBD1; J: TRBJ1-5; CDR3: CASSSGTVESQPQHF
size: NA; V: TRBV11-2; D: TRBD2; J: TRBJ2-1; CDR3: CASSFGSGMGEQFF
size: NA; V: TRBV4-1; D: NA; J: TRBJ2-6; CDR3: CASSQVSGRGGANVLTF
size: NA; V: TRBV9; D: TRBD1; J: TRBJ2-1; CDR3: CASSARQGASYNEQFF
size: NA; V: TRBV6-1; D: TRBD2; J: TRBJ2-3; CDR3: CASNSAGGRDTQYF
size: NA; V: TRBV10-3; D: TRBD2; J: TRBJ2-3; CDR3: CAISESGLGEDTQYF
size: NA; V: TRBV5-6; D: NA; J: TRBJ2-7; CDR3: CASSFSRRVDRSYEQYF
size: NA; V: TRBV27; D: TRBD2; J: TRBJ2-3; CDR3: CASPIAGGLLSQYF
size: NA; V: TRBV29-1; D: NA; J: TRBJ2-1; CDR3: CSVEDLGGLYNEQFF
size: NA; V: TRBV7-2; D: TRBD1; J: TRBJ1-2; CDR3: CASTFVGGKGYTF
size: NA; V: TRBV4-1; D: TRBD1; J: TRBJ2-2; CDR3: CASSQALRGLDTGELFF
size: NA; V: TRBV7-9; D: NA; J: TRBJ2-3; CDR3: CASSPQGPGTQYF
size: NA; V: TRBV5-1; D: TRBD2; J: TRBJ2-3; CDR3: CASSFITSGTDTQYF
size: few; V: TRBV1; D: NA; J: TRBJ2-1; CDR3: CTSSAPGRGSYNEQFF
size: NA; V: TRBV7-2; D: NA; J: TRBJ2-2; CDR3: CASSRDSRNTGELFF
size: NA; V: TRBV7-8; D: TRBD1; J: TRBJ2-2; CDR3: CASSSNLDRGYTGELFF
size: NA; V: TRBV6-5; D: TRBD2; J: TRBJ2-3; CDR3: CASSLAGPSTDTQYF
size: NA; V: TRBV7-2; D: TRBD1; J: TRBJ2-7; CDR3: CASSLGDSSYEQYF
size: NA; V: TRBV6-5; D: NA; J: TRBJ2-1; CDR3: CASSSGFEGNEQFF
size: NA; V: TRBV29-1; D: TRBD2; J: TRBJ2-1; CDR3: CSVEKSGSSYNEQFF
size: NA; V: TRBV10-3; D: TRBD2; J: TRBJ2-3; CDR3: CAIKASGELRTDTQYF
size: NA; V: TRBV28; D: TRBD2; J: TRBJ2-7; CDR3: CASSSPGLVGEQYF
size: NA; V: TRBV7-8; D: NA; J: TRBJ2-2; CDR3: CASSLGGGNTGELFF
size: NA; V: TRBV16; D: NA; J: TRBJ1-1; CDR3: CASSQSQGRLNTEAFF
size: NA; V: TRBV7-3; D: NA; J: TRBJ2-1; CDR3: CASSPNSGTDSYNEQFF
size: NA; V: TRBV7-9; D: NA; J: TRBJ2-5; CDR3: CASSTAGETQYF
size: NA; V: TRBV7-2; D: TRBD1; J: TRBJ2-1; CDR3: CASSAGGQPYNEQFF
size: NA; V: TRBV5-1; D: TRBD1; J: TRBJ2-5; CDR3: CASSPTGTGEETQYF
size: NA; V: TRBV6-1; D: NA; J: TRBJ1-5; CDR3: CASSGTGLQPQHF
size: NA; V: TRBV6-5; D: TRBD2; J: TRBJ2-1; CDR3: CASSYGTSGGDEQFF